These 17 T cell receptor beta chains came from one sample sequenced in a study of CD8 T cells in Susac syndrome. Reverse transcription of about 0.45 to 1 ug RNA was performed with random hexamers. MiXCR, applied by TCRdb to the immunoSEQ multiplex PCR reads, yields one record per CDR3 protein. This sample has tens of thousands of distinct CDR3 sequences, with more than 85% found just once. Sequences were obtained from CD8+ T cells from PBMCs. These receptors were taken from a human donor with multiple sclerosis.

The rearrangement uses TRBV2 and TRBJ2-3; 13 bases align to TRBD2. The CDR3 is 16 residues long. After removal of 10 bases from V and 2 bases from J, the junction contained 9 bases not matched to a gene. Germline CDR1 reads SNHLY; CDR2 reads FYNNEI. The CDR3, as DNA: TGTGCCACCCGACTAGCGGGGGGCCACACCACAGATACGCAGTATTTT. As protein: CATRLAGGHTTDTQYF.

The V gene is TRBV7-2, the J gene TRBJ2-5; TRBD1 aligns across 7 bases. Losses at the gene ends were 4 bases for V and 5 bases for J; bases not matched to a gene: 7. Germline CDR1 SGHTA, CDR2 FQGNSA. This CDR3 is 14 amino acids long. For the CDR3, the DNA is TGTGCCAGCAGCTCCCTGACAGGGATGGAGACCCAGTACTTC. Translated, it gives CASSSLTGMETQYF.

The chain employs TRBV11-2 and TRBJ2-1; D gene uncertain. Trimming shortened V by 0 bases and J by 0 bases, and 6 bases separated the two germline ends. Germline loops: CDR1 SGHAT, CDR2 FQNNGV. The CDR3 is made up of 15 amino acids. The CDR3 here is CASSLEKSSYNEQFF. As DNA, the CDR3 is TGTGCCAGCAGCTTAGAAAAGAGCTCCTACAATGAGCAGTTCTTC.

The chain combines TRBV28 with TRBJ2-3, with unresolved D. Trimming removed 1 base at V and 6 bases at J, with 14 bases between. The V gene's germline CDR1 is MDHEN and CDR2 SYDVKM. CDR3 length equals 15 residues. The CDR3 bases are TGTGCCAGCAGTTTATTAGTTAGGGCCACTGATACGCAGTATTTT. Translating it yields CASSLLVRATDTQYF.

The V gene is TRBV20-1, the J gene TRBJ1-1; D is possibly TRBD1 (6 bases). CDR3 length: 13 amino acids. With 6 bases removed from V and 0 bases from J, the gap between germline ends came to 11 bases. Germline CDR1 is DFQATT and CDR2 is SNEGSKA (reference sequence). The CDR3: CSAPDSMNTEAFF. CDR3 sequence (DNA): TGCAGTGCGCCGGACAGCATGAACACTGAAGCTTTCTTT.

This clonotype qualifies as medium-sized. J is TRBJ2-7 and V is TRBV6-5; 10 bases fit TRBD1. This CDR3 region has 15 residues. Germline CDR1 reads MNHEY; CDR2 reads SVGAGI. With V trimmed by 4 bases and J by 7 bases, 10 bases remained unmatched. The CDR3 DNA sequence: TGTGCCAGCAGTTTATGGCGGGACAGGGGAGGGGAGCAGTACTTC. Encoded protein: CASSLWRDRGGEQYF.

V is TRBV20-1 and J is TRBJ2-5; D tentatively fits TRBD1 or TRBD2 (5 bases each). The CDR3 extends over 16 amino acids. Germline CDR1 is DFQATT and CDR2 is SNEGSKA (reference sequence). Trimming shortened V by 5 bases and J by 2 bases, and 21 bases separated the two germline ends. CDR3 sequence reads: CSAHGWGDREQETQYF. In DNA, the CDR3 is TGCAGTGCTCACGGATGGGGCGATCGGGAACAAGAGACCCAGTACTTC.

V and J are TRBV19 and TRBJ1-1, with D possibly matching TRBD1 (5 bases). V dropped 4 bases and J dropped 2 bases, with 17 bases sitting between them. This CDR3 is built from 16 residues. Germline CDR1 and CDR2: LNHDA and SQIVND (reference sequence). CDR3 sequence: CASSSPTAYSNTEAFF. The DNA for the CDR3 is TGTGCCAGTAGTAGCCCGACAGCGTATTCCAACACTGAAGCTTTCTTT.

This chain links TRBV7-9 with TRBJ2-3; D gene uncertain. In germline, CDR1 is SEHNR, CDR2 FQNEAQ (reference sequence). The CDR3 is made up of 14 amino acids. Trimming took 5 bases from V and 1 from J, leaving 10 bases between them. The chain's CDR3 is CASSPPLRTDTQYF. The CDR3 DNA sequence: TGTGCCAGCAGCCCCCCGCTGCGCACAGATACGCAGTATTTT.

The rearrangement links TRBV7-9 to TRBJ1-1; perhaps TRBD1 as D (5 bases). Germline assignment: CDR1 SEHNR and CDR2 FQNEAQ (reference sequence). CDR3 size: 15 residues. Trimming removed 2 bases from V and 3 bases from J, with 13 bases in between. CDR3 residues: CASSLQGALDTEAFF. The CDR3 nucleotides are TGTGCCAGCAGCTTACAGGGAGCCTTGGACACTGAAGCTTTCTTT.

This clonotype appeared a single time. This chain connects TRBV24-1 to TRBJ2-2; 7 bases map to TRBD1. CDR1 is KGHDR and CDR2 is SFDVKD in the germline V gene. V was pared by 4 bases and J by 4 bases, with 5 bases of the junction left unmatched. This CDR3 comprises 15 residues. The CDR3 loop is CATSDPDRITGELFF. CDR3 coding DNA: TGTGCCACCAGTGACCCGGACAGGATCACCGGGGAGCTGTTTTTT.

DNA for the CDR3: TGCAGCGTCCTACTAGGGGACCTCTACAATGAGCAGTTCTTC. It encodes CSVLLGDLYNEQFF. This chain uses TRBV29-1 with TRBJ2-1; possibly TRBD1 or TRBD2 for D (5 bases each). The CDR3 covers 14 residues. V was clipped by 6 bases and J by 3 bases, with 15 bases between them. CDR1 is SQVTM and CDR2 is ANQGSEA in the germline V gene.

The V gene is TRBV6-6, the J gene TRBJ2-3; D gene ambiguous. The germline V and J ends were trimmed by 4 bases and 1 base, with 9 bases remaining between them. Germline CDR1 reads MNHNY; CDR2 reads SVGAGI (reference sequence). This CDR3 has 14 residues. CDR3 coding DNA: TGTGCCAGCAGTTTCTCAGGACGCACAGATACGCAGTATTTT. Its protein product is CASSFSGRTDTQYF.

This clonotype occurred once. DNA of the CDR3: TGTGCCAGCAGCGCGACTAGCGGGATTGCATCCGGGGAGCTGTTTTTT. As protein: CASSATSGIASGELFF. The genes are TRBV9 and TRBJ2-2, with TRBD2 matching over 11 bases. The CDR3 is 16 residues long. Trimming at V came to 3 bases and at J to 6 bases, leaving 7 bases not matched to a gene. Germline CDR1 is SGDLS and CDR2 is YYNGEE.

The chain joins TRBV6-2 or TRBV6-3 to TRBJ1-2; 9 bases fit TRBD1. Trimming at V came to 7 bases and at J to 8 bases, leaving 17 bases not matched to a gene. The CDR3 sequence is 16 residues long. Germline loops: CDR1 MNHEY, CDR2 SVGEGT. This CDR3 reads CASNTNRASTGGGYTF. CDR3 nucleotides: TGTGCCAGCAATACTAACAGAGCGTCGACAGGGGGAGGCTACACCTTC.

The rearrangement links TRBV5-4 to TRBJ2-1; 7 bases align to TRBD2. The germline V gene has CDR1 SGHNT and CDR2 YYREEE (reference sequence). With 4 bases clipped from V and 0 bases from J, the junction kept 7 bases outside the gene matches. This CDR3 is 16 amino acids long. CDR3 sequence (DNA): TGTGCCAGCAGCCCGGAAGCGGGGAGCTCCTACAATGAGCAGTTCTTC. It encodes CASSPEAGSSYNEQFF. The full variable domain, rest sourced from reference TRBV5-4 and TRBJ2-1, is ETGVTQSPTHLIKTRGQQVTLRCSSQSGHNTVSWYQQALGQGPQFIFQYYREEENGRGNFPPRFSGLQFPNYSSELNVNALELDDSALYLCASSPEAGSSYNEQFFGPGTRLTVL.

The rearrangement joins TRBV28 to TRBJ2-7; the D gene could be TRBD1 or TRBD2 (5 bases each). The V and J ends lost 6 bases and 6 bases respectively, with 12 bases between them. This CDR3 contains 12 residues. Germline-derived CDR1 and CDR2 are MDHEN and SYDVKM. CDR3 DNA: TGTGCCAGCAGAGGGGACGTCCTCGAGCAGTACTTC. Protein sequence: CASRGDVLEQYF.